Following are 29 T cell receptor beta chains from one sample sequenced in a study of liver allograft versus peripheral blood T cells. On the study more broadly: Recipients' peripheral blood served as the comparator for T cell receptor repertoires in transplanted livers.

TCRdb re-called the reads with MiXCR, one entry per CDR3 protein. The repertoire holds about 6,500 distinct CDR3 sequences, with 15% to 20% as singletons. The receptors were gathered from a human patient who had a liver transplant. Some of the T cells may derive from the graft donor.

The V and J genes are TRBV25-1 and TRBJ2-7; D ambiguous. Germline CDR1 MGHDK, CDR2 SYGVNS. CDR3 length: 13 amino acids. V was cut by 5 bases and J by 3 bases, with 11 bases left in between. The CDR3: CASSKWPYYEQYF. CDR3 sequence (DNA): TGTGCCAGCAGTAAGTGGCCCTACTACGAGCAGTACTTC.

With regard to this clonotype: A much bigger clone sits one base away, suggesting this may be a read error. The chain joins TRBV27 to TRBJ1-4, with D possibly TRBD1 on 5 matching bases. This CDR3 is built from 14 residues. Looked up from germline, CDR1 is MNHEY and CDR2 is SMNVEV (reference sequence). The CDR3 spells CAGRRGEANEKLFF. For the CDR3, the DNA is TGTGCCGGCAGGCGAGGGGAGGCTAATGAAAAACTGTTTTTT.

This clonotype was recorded many times. The V call is TRBV6-6, the J call TRBJ2-1; 11 positions agree with TRBD1. Losses at the gene ends were 6 bases for V and 9 bases for J; bases not matched to a gene: 7. The CDR3 sequence is 14 residues long. Germline CDR1 is MNHNY and CDR2 is SVGAGI (reference sequence). CDR3 in DNA: TGTGCCAGCAGGGGACAGGGGGGGCTTTCTGAGCAGTTCTTC. It yields the protein CASRGQGGLSEQFF.

V gene TRBV2 combines with J gene TRBJ1-3; 11 positions match TRBD1. V dropped 9 bases and J dropped 4; count of bases not matched to a gene: 5. The CDR3 is 14 residues long. Germline lookup yields CDR1 SNHLY and CDR2 FYNNEI. As DNA, the CDR3 is TGTGCCAGGGACAGGGGGCATGAAGGAAACACCATATATTTT. Its protein product is CARDRGHEGNTIYF.

The rearrangement links TRBV20-1 to TRBJ1-2, with D perhaps matching TRBD1 (5 bases). The germline V gene has CDR1 DFQATT and CDR2 SNEGSKA (reference sequence). The V end lost 0 bases, the J end lost 5 bases, and 10 bases lay between the germline ends. This CDR3 has 13 amino acids. CDR3 bases: TGCAGTGCTAGAGATGATCAGGGATATGGCTACACCTTC. Its protein product is CSARDDQGYGYTF.

This clonotype has just one count. The V call is TRBV12-3 or TRBV12-4, the J call TRBJ1-2; D perhaps matches TRBD1 (5 bases). Trimming removed 6 bases at V and 5 bases at J, with 19 bases between. CDR3 size: 15 residues. This CDR3 is CASRFFDSKAYGYTF. For the CDR3, the DNA is TGTGCCAGCAGATTTTTTGACAGCAAAGCTTATGGCTACACCTTC.

This clonotype has only a few counts. This chain uses TRBV5-6 with TRBJ2-2; a weak D match, TRBD2 (5 bases). This CDR3 contains 16 residues. The V and J ends lost 0 bases and 1 base respectively, with 10 bases between them. Germline V gene data show CDR1 as SGHDT and CDR2 as YYEEEE. CDR3: CASSLGRRRNTGELFF. For the CDR3, the DNA is TGTGCCAGCAGCTTGGGGCGGAGGAGGAACACCGGGGAGCTGTTTTTT.

Remarks on this clonotype: This could be a read error, since a much larger clone is one nucleotide away. The chain combines TRBV6-2 or TRBV6-3 with TRBJ2-1; D gene unclear. The V gene's germline CDR1 is MNHEY and CDR2 SVGEGT. The CDR3 is made up of 14 amino acids. CDR3 nucleotides: TGTGCCAGCAGCCTAATGGGCAGGTACAATGAGCAGTTATTC. It specifies CASSLMGRYNEQLF.

The gene calls are TRBV19 and TRBJ2-7, with a tentative D call TRBD1 (5 bases). Trimming stripped 4 bases from V and 3 bases from J, with 16 bases between. Germline V CDR1 and CDR2: LNHDA, SQIVND (reference sequence). CDR3 size: 15 residues. The CDR3: CASSKSVRGFYEQYF. The CDR3 region has the DNA TGTGCCAGTAGTAAATCAGTTAGGGGATTCTACGAGCAGTACTTC.

There are a few counts of this clonotype. The chain is built from TRBV6-2 or TRBV6-3 and TRBJ1-5; D is possibly TRBD1 (5 bases). CDR1 MNHEY and CDR2 SVGEGT come from the germline V gene. V was pared by 8 bases and J by 3 bases, with 14 bases between. The CDR3 sequence is 14 residues long. The CDR3 spells CASSTGGDNQPQHF. CDR3 nucleotide sequence: TGTGCCAGCTCCACCGGGGGGGACAATCAGCCCCAGCATTTT.

This clonotype was counted only a few times. This sequence joins TRBV7-9 and TRBJ1-2; 12 bases agree with TRBD1. Trimming cost V 3 bases and J 7 bases; bases outside gene matches: 6. Germline V gene data show CDR1 as SEHNR and CDR2 as FQNEAQ (reference sequence). The CDR3 totals 15 residues. DNA for the CDR3: TGTGCCAGCAGCTTCGGGGACAGGGGGCGGAGTGGCTACACCTTC. It encodes CASSFGDRGRSGYTF.

The chain has TRBV2 and TRBJ1-6; D gene uncertain. Germline CDR1 SNHLY, CDR2 FYNNEI. This CDR3 region has 16 residues. The V gene lost 2 bases and the J gene lost 8 bases, with 16 bases spanning the gap. CDR3 in amino acids: CASSETISKVDSPLHF. The CDR3 bases are TGTGCCAGCAGTGAAACTATCTCAAAGGTGGATTCACCCCTCCACTTT.

This clonotype was recorded a few times. The chain links TRBV27 to TRBJ1-1, with D possibly matching TRBD1 (5 bases). Germline CDR1 is MNHEY and CDR2 is SMNVEV (reference sequence). V was trimmed by 4 bases and J by 5 bases, leaving 14 bases between them. This CDR3 is built from 14 residues. CDR3 nucleotides: TGTGCCAGCAGTTCGGGACCCGTGGCGACTGAAGCTTTCTTT. Encoded protein: CASSSGPVATEAFF.

This clonotype is categorized as medium-sized. The genes are TRBV6-1 and TRBJ2-1, with TRBD2 matching 7 bases. The V gene end was trimmed by 4 bases and the J gene end by 2 bases; junction bases not matched to a gene: 8. CDR1 and CDR2 from the germline V gene are MNHNS and SASEGT. The CDR3 is made up of 16 amino acids. CDR3 in DNA: TGTGCCAGCAGTGGTTTGTCTGCGGGGGCCTACAATGAGCAGTTCTTC. Protein product: CASSGLSAGAYNEQFF.

By sample fraction, this clonotype is medium-sized. The genes are TRBV6-1 and TRBJ1-1, with D possibly TRBD1 on 6 matching bases. CDR3 length: 13 residues. Trimming took 8 bases from V and 1 from J, leaving 11 bases between them. Germline CDR1 is MNHNS and CDR2 is SASEGT. CDR3 region: CASRGGGNTEAFF. DNA for the CDR3: TGTGCCAGCCGGGGGGGCGGGAACACTGAAGCTTTCTTT.

The V call is TRBV7-2, the J call TRBJ2-7; 7 bases map to TRBD2. Losses at the gene ends were 7 bases for V and 2 bases for J; bases not matched to a gene: 8. CDR3 size: 14 residues. The germline V gene has CDR1 SGHTA and CDR2 FQGNSA. This CDR3 reads CASNWGGNTYEQYF. CDR3 in DNA: TGTGCCAGCAACTGGGGGGGAAACACCTACGAGCAGTACTTC.

This clonotype has ten or more counts. The genes are TRBV19 and TRBJ1-3; D gene unclear. The V end was cut by 6 bases, the J end by 8 bases, with 17 bases between. Germline lookup yields CDR1 LNHDA and CDR2 SQIVND (reference sequence). This CDR3 region has 14 residues. The CDR3 nucleotides read TGTGCCAGTAGCTCCGTGCCAAGGGCTGACACCATATATTTT. Protein product: CASSSVPRADTIYF. Based on the CDR3 plus reference TRBV19 and TRBJ1-3, the full variable domain is DGGITQSPKYLFRKEGQNVTLSCEQNLNHDAMYWYRQDPGQGLRLIYYSQIVNDFQKGDIAEGYSVSREKKESFPLTVTSAQKNPTAFYLCASSSVPRADTIYFGEGSWLTVV.

This clonotype was detected ten times or more. The chain combines TRBV30 with TRBJ1-1; no reliable D call. The CDR3 runs to 16 residues. Germline-derived CDR1 and CDR2 are GTSNPN and SVGIG (reference sequence). V gave up 2 bases and J gave up 0 bases, with 16 bases separating them. The CDR3 sequence: CAWSRRGPGMNTEAFF. CDR3 coding DNA: TGTGCCTGGAGTCGACGTGGGCCAGGAATGAACACTGAAGCTTTCTTT.

This chain joins TRBV12-5 and TRBJ1-2; D unresolved. V lost 3 bases to trimming and J lost 8 bases, with 16 bases between them. CDR1 and CDR2 (germline): LGHNT, FRNRAP. The CDR3 is made up of 14 amino acids. In DNA, the CDR3 is TGTGCTAGTGGTTTAAACAGTCCCGTGCAGGGCTACACCTTC. It yields the protein CASGLNSPVQGYTF.

This clonotype was counted only a few times. The V call is TRBV9, the J call TRBJ2-7; possibly TRBD1 for D (6 bases). The CDR3 runs to 14 residues. Looked up from germline, CDR1 is SGDLS and CDR2 is YYNGEE. Between the trimmed V and J ends, which lost 2 bases and 0 bases, there was a span of 9 bases. The CDR3 loop reads CASSVDRSSYEQYF. Here the CDR3 DNA reads TGTGCCAGCAGCGTTGACAGGAGCTCCTACGAGCAGTACTTC. Drawing the rest from reference TRBV9 and TRBJ2-7, the complete variable domain is DSGVTQTPKHLITATGQRVTLRCSPRSGDLSVYWYQQSLDQGLQFLIQYYNGEERAKGNILERFSAQQFPDLHSELNLSSLELGDSALYFCASSVDRSSYEQYFGPGTRLTVT.

This clonotype ranks as medium-sized. The chain links TRBV15 to TRBJ1-5; D is unresolved. V was pared by 5 bases and J by 1 base, with 9 bases between. CDR3 length equals 14 residues. In germline, CDR1 is LNHNV, CDR2 YYDKDF (reference sequence). The CDR3 DNA reads as TGTGCCACCAGCGAGTCGATGAGCAATCAGCCCCAGCATTTT. It codes for CATSESMSNQPQHF.

V and J are TRBV10-3 and TRBJ1-3, with 10 positions matching TRBD1. The CDR3 spans 13 residues. Germline loops: CDR1 ENHRY, CDR2 SYGVKD. The trim removed 4 bases at V and 7 bases at J, leaving 1 base unmatched. CDR3 amino acids: CAISADRGNTIYF. The CDR3 bases are TGTGCCATCAGTGCGGACAGGGGGAACACCATATATTTT.

About this clonotype: Being one base from a much bigger clone, this may be a read error. The chain couples TRBV5-6 to TRBJ1-3, with TRBD1 as a possible D gene (5 bases). CDR3 length: 17 residues. Per the germline V gene, CDR1 is SGHDT and CDR2 is YYEEEE. V shed 0 bases and J shed 0 bases, with 13 bases lying between them. The CDR3 here is CASSLATGGFSGNTIYF. The CDR3 coding sequence is TGTGCCAGCAGCTTGGCCACAGGCGGTTTCTCTGGAAACACCATATATTTT.

This clonotype was observed at least ten times. The chain recombines TRBV27 with TRBJ2-1, with TRBD1 as a possible D gene (6 bases). Germline V lookup: CDR1 MNHEY, CDR2 SMNVEV (reference sequence). This CDR3 region has 15 residues. Trimming took 2 bases from V and 2 from J, leaving 10 bases between them. As DNA, the CDR3 is TGTGCCAGCAGTTTAAGGGGGACACCCTACAATGAGCAGTTCTTC. As protein: CASSLRGTPYNEQFF.

This clonotype is medium-sized. CDR3 loop: CSVVQGQQYF. DNA for the CDR3: TGCAGCGTTGTCCAGGGTCAGCAGTACTTC. The V and J genes are TRBV29-1 and TRBJ2-7; tentative D call: TRBD1 (5 bases). CDR3 size: 10 residues. Germline values: CDR1 SQVTM, CDR2 ANQGSEA. The germline V and J ends were trimmed by 4 bases and 8 bases, with 9 bases remaining between them.

By share, this clonotype counts as medium-sized. CDR3 coding DNA: TGTGCCAGCAGTCGTAGTAGGAGAGGGGGAATTGAAAAACTGTTTTTT. It yields the protein CASSRSRRGGIEKLFF. The chain combines TRBV6-1 with TRBJ1-4; D may be TRBD1 (6 bases). The CDR3 runs to 16 residues. Germline assignment: CDR1 MNHNS and CDR2 SASEGT. With 5 bases removed from V and 7 bases from J, the gap between germline ends came to 20 bases.

This clonotype was recorded many times. This sequence joins TRBV6-1 and TRBJ1-5; D remains unclear. CDR3 length: 16 residues. V was shortened by 1 base and J by 4 bases, with 14 bases between the two germline ends. Germline V gene sequence: CDR1 MNHNS, CDR2 SASEGT. This CDR3 reads CASSEGTETINQPQHF. The CDR3, as DNA: TGTGCCAGCAGTGAAGGGACGGAGACCATTAATCAGCCCCAGCATTTT.

This clonotype was detected many times. The CDR3 is CASSRPRDSPLHF. The CDR3 DNA is TGTGCCAGCAGTCGACCCCGGGACTCACCCCTCCACTTT. The chain links TRBV6-2 or TRBV6-3 to TRBJ1-6, with a weak D call TRBD1 (5 bases). Germline V gene data show CDR1 as MNHEY and CDR2 as SVGEGT. CDR3 length: 13 residues. Trimming pared 5 bases from V and 10 bases from J, leaving 12 bases between.

In its sample, this clonotype ranks as medium-sized. This sequence joins TRBV30 and TRBJ1-1; tentatively, D is TRBD1 (5 bases). Germline V lookup: CDR1 GTSNPN, CDR2 SVGIG (reference sequence). The CDR3 loop spans 13 amino acids. Trimming shortened V by 1 base and J by 11 bases, and 17 bases separated the two germline ends. CDR3: CAWSDYRGTGAFF. Here the CDR3 DNA reads TGTGCCTGGAGTGACTACCGGGGCACTGGGGCTTTCTTT. Based on the CDR3 plus reference TRBV30 and TRBJ1-1, the full variable domain is SQTIHQWPATLVQPVGSPLSLECTVEGTSNPNLYWYRQAAGRGLQLLFYSVGIGQISSEVPQNLSASRPQDRQFILSSKKLLLSDSGFYLCAWSDYRGTGAFFGQGTRLTVV.